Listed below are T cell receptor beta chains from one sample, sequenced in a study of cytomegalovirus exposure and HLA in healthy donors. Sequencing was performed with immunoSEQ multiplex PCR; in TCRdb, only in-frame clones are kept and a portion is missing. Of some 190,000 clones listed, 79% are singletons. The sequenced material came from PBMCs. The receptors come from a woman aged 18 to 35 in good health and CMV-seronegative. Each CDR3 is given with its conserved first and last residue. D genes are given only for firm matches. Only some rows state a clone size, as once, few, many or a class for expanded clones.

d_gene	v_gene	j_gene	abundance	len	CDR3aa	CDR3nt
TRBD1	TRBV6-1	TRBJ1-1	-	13	CASSSTGTGDAFF	TGTGCCAGCAGTTCAACCGGGACAGGGGATGCTTTCTTT
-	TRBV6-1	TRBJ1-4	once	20	CASSGPGHHEFQPLLEKLFF	TGTGCCAGCAGTGGACCGGGACACCATGAATTCCAACCCCTTCTTGAAAAACTGTTTTTT
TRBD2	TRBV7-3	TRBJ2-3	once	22	CASSHTPIALKPGGPSTDTQYF	TGTGCCAGCAGCCATACCCCCATTGCCCTGAAGCCGGGGGGTCCTAGCACAGATACGCAGTATTTT
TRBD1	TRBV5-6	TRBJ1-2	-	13	CASSIGTGYGYTF	TGTGCCAGCAGCATAGGGACAGGGTATGGCTACACCTTC
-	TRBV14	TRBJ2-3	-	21	CASSPAPPFLKGRMGADTQYF	TGTGCCAGCAGCCCGGCTCCCCCCTTTCTAAAGGGGAGGATGGGGGCAGATACGCAGTATTTT
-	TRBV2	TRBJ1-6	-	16	CASSEARSSYNSPLHF	TGTGCCAGCAGTGAAGCGAGGAGCTCCTATAATTCACCCCTCCACTTT
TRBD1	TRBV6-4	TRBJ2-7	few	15	CASSDPGTVSYEQYF	TGTGCCAGCAGTGACCCCGGGACAGTATCCTACGAGCAGTACTTC
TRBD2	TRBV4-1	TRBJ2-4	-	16	CASSQLEGLAGDIQYF	TGCGCCAGCAGCCAACTGGAGGGACTAGCGGGAGACATTCAGTACTTC
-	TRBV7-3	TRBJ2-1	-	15	CASSFFTGSYNEQFF	TGTGCCAGCAGCTTCTTCACGGGCTCCTACAATGAGCAGTTCTTC
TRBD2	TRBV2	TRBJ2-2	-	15	CASAWTSGVTGELFF	TGTGCCAGCGCCTGGACTAGCGGGGTCACCGGGGAGCTGTTTTTT